Following are 21 T cell receptor beta chains from one sample sequenced in a study of technical replicates of blood from four donors. Generated by immunoSEQ multiplex PCR, the TCRdb table keeps only in-frame clones and is missing some. This sample carries about 70,000 clones, roughly 94% of them seen once, and the ten largest clones take 0.25%. The sample comprised T cells isolated from PBMCs. Source of these receptors: a human donor in good health.

This chain joins TRBV19 and TRBJ2-2, with TRBD2 matching 8 bases. CDR1 is LNHDA and CDR2 is SQIVND in the germline V gene (reference sequence). This CDR3 has 14 residues. V lost 6 bases and J lost 12; bases outside the gene matches: 12. The DNA for the CDR3 is TGTGCCAGTAGGGGCCATGGCGGGGGGCTCCAGCTGTTTTTT. Protein: CASRGHGGGLQLFF.

As concerns this clone: One end of the junction varies from germline; a read error may be responsible. This CDR3 is also generated by other DNA sequences in the sample. This rearrangement joins TRBV18 to TRBJ1-1; D not resolved. The CDR3 sequence is 14 residues long. Germline CDR1 KGHSH, CDR2 LQKENI. CDR3: CASSPIDSNTEAFF. As DNA, the CDR3 is TGTGCCAGCTCACCAATCGACTCGAACACTGAGGCTTTCTTT. The variable domain in full, with the rest retrieved from reference TRBV18 and TRBJ1-1, is NAGVMQNPRHLVRRRGQEARLRCSPMKGHSHVYWYRQLPEEGLKFMVYLQKENIIDESGMPKERFSAEFPKEGPSILRIQQVVRGDSAAYFCASSPIDSNTEAFFGQGTRLTVV.

The chain has TRBV6-6 and TRBJ1-1; no definite D call. From germline, CDR1 is MNHNY and CDR2 SVGAGI (reference sequence). V lost 2 bases and J lost 5, with 12 bases in between. The CDR3 is 14 amino acids. As DNA, the CDR3 is TGTGCCAGCAGTTACACGAACAGAGGGACTGAAGCTTTCTTT. The encoded protein is CASSYTNRGTEAFF.

The chain joins TRBV28 to TRBJ1-2; D not certain. This CDR3 is 14 amino acids long. Trimming took 7 bases from V and 4 from J, leaving 16 bases between them. CDR1 and CDR2 from the germline V gene are MDHEN and SYDVKM. CDR3 coding DNA: TGTGCCAGCACCGAAGCACGACATTTCTATGGCTACACCTTC. Its translation is CASTEARHFYGYTF.

The chain employs TRBV6-6 and TRBJ2-7; 8 bases align to TRBD2. V was pared by 4 bases and J by 12 bases, with 8 bases of the junction left unmatched. The length of the CDR3 is 12 residues. Germline lookup yields CDR1 MNHNY and CDR2 SVGAGI (reference sequence). CDR3 DNA sequence: TGTGCCAGCAGTTCAAGCGGGAGAGAACCGTACTTC. This gives the protein CASSSSGREPYF.

The chain has TRBV25-1 and TRBJ2-7; 9 nucleotides agree with TRBD2. This CDR3 spans 13 amino acids. Germline trimming cut 5 bases from V and 6 bases from J; bases unmatched to any gene: 5. Germline V gives CDR1 MGHDK, CDR2 SYGVNS. This chain's CDR3 is CASSRGLASEQYF. As DNA, the CDR3 is TGTGCCAGCAGTCGGGGACTAGCAAGCGAGCAGTACTTC.

This chain uses TRBV10-3 with TRBJ2-5, with 15 bases matching TRBD2. CDR3 length: 18 residues. CDR1 and CDR2 from the germline V gene are ENHRY and SYGVKD. The J segment lost 3 bases and the V segment lost 6 bases, leaving 11 bases of the junction unmatched. The DNA of the CDR3 is TGTGCCATCAGCAGCGGACTAGCGGGAGGGGAAGCAAAAGAGACCCAGTACTTC. Translating gives CAISSGLAGGEAKETQYF.

The gene calls are TRBV7-9 and TRBJ1-4, with D hard to call. Per germline, CDR1 SEHNR and CDR2 FQNEAQ (reference sequence). Trimming pared 3 bases from V and 7 bases from J, leaving 21 bases between. The CDR3 runs 17 residues. The CDR3 loop is CASSFQDSLVGSEKLFF. Written as DNA, the CDR3 is TGTGCCAGCAGCTTTCAGGATTCCCTCGTCGGAAGTGAAAAACTGTTTTTT.

DNA for the CDR3: TGCAGCGTTGAGTTAAGCCTAGCGGCATCTTACAATGAGCAGTTCTTC. Protein product: CSVELSLAASYNEQFF. The V and J genes are TRBV29-1 and TRBJ2-1, with TRBD2 matching 7 bases. V was clipped by 3 bases and J by 4 bases; unmatched bases: 12. The CDR3 totals 16 residues. The germline V gene encodes CDR1 SQVTM and CDR2 ANQGSEA.

V is TRBV4-1 and J is TRBJ1-5, with D perhaps matching TRBD1 (5 bases). CDR3 size: 16 residues. V lost 4 bases, J lost 1 base, and 14 bases lay in between. Germline CDR1 is MGHRA and CDR2 is YSYEKL. The CDR3 spells CASSPPGLRSNQPQHF. In nucleotides, the CDR3 is TGCGCCAGCAGCCCCCCGGGACTTCGGAGCAATCAGCCCCAGCATTTT.

The V call is TRBV6-5, the J call TRBJ1-3; D ambiguous. With 4 bases removed from V and 4 bases from J, the gap between germline ends came to 8 bases. Germline V lookup: CDR1 MNHEY, CDR2 SVGAGI. The CDR3 length is 13 residues. The CDR3 loop is CASSSPGGNTIYF. The CDR3 DNA reads TGTGCCAGCAGTTCCCCGGGAGGAAACACCATATATTTT.

CDR3: CASRYVGVDEQYF. CDR3 sequence (DNA): TGCGCCAGCAGGTACGTTGGAGTCGACGAGCAGTACTTC. The chain recombines TRBV5-1 with TRBJ2-7; D gene unclear. The V end was cut by 5 bases, the J end by 5 bases, with 14 bases between. The CDR3 has 13 residues. In germline, CDR1 is SGHRS, CDR2 YFSETQ.

The chain uses TRBV5-1 and TRBJ1-2; 7 bases line up with TRBD1. The CDR3 spans 14 residues. V trimming: 4 bases; J trimming: 2 bases; junction bases outside the gene matches: 5. Germline loops: CDR1 SGHRS, CDR2 YFSETQ. The CDR3 loop reads CASSIEGANYGYTF. CDR3 nucleotides: TGCGCCAGCAGCATAGAGGGGGCAAACTATGGCTACACCTTC. The complete variable domain, with remaining parts taken from reference TRBV5-1 and TRBJ1-2, reads KAGVTQTPRYLIKTRGQQVTLSCSPISGHRSVSWYQQTPGQGLQFLFEYFSETQRNKGNFPGRFSGRQFSNSRSEMNVSTLELGDSALYLCASSIEGANYGYTFGSGTRLTVV.

The gene calls are TRBV4-1 and TRBJ2-5, with D tentatively TRBD1 (6 bases). The length of the CDR3 is 14 residues. The V end was cut by 3 bases, the J end by 2 bases, with 10 bases between. Germline CDR1 is MGHRA and CDR2 is YSYEKL. The CDR3 nucleotides read TGCGCCAGCAGCCAGGAGCAGGGGCAAGAGACCCAGTACTTC. It yields the protein CASSQEQGQETQYF.

The CDR3 sequence: CATATQDGNEKLFF. As DNA, the CDR3 is TGTGCCACCGCCACACAGGACGGTAATGAAAAACTGTTTTTT. V is TRBV10-3 and J is TRBJ1-4; the D gene is possibly TRBD1 (5 bases). The V end was cut by 10 bases, the J end by 4 bases, with 16 bases between. From germline, CDR1 is ENHRY and CDR2 SYGVKD. This CDR3 has 14 residues.

V gene TRBV7-9 combines with J gene TRBJ2-7, with 7 bases identical to TRBD2. Germline-derived CDR1 and CDR2 are SEHNR and FQNEAQ (reference sequence). V lost 2 bases to trimming and J lost 5 bases; unmatched junction nucleotides: 6. CDR3 length equals 14 residues. The CDR3 DNA is TGTGCCAGCAGCTTATGGCGGGAGACTGACGAGCAGTACTTC. Amino acid sequence: CASSLWRETDEQYF.

J is TRBJ1-1 and V is TRBV6-6; TRBD1 might be the D (5 bases). Germline-derived CDR1 and CDR2 are MNHNY and SVGAGI (reference sequence). The CDR3 loop spans 14 amino acids. The V end was cut by 2 bases, the J end by 1 base, with 8 bases between. The CDR3 loop is CASSYVGQNTEAFF. The DNA of the CDR3 is TGTGCCAGCAGTTACGTTGGACAGAACACTGAAGCTTTCTTT.

V gene TRBV10-2 combines with J gene TRBJ1-5; no reliable D call. The V end was cut by 5 bases, the J end by 5 bases, with 13 bases between. Germline V CDR1 and CDR2: WSHSY, SAAADI. The CDR3 spans 14 residues. This CDR3 is CASSRSALDQPQHF. The CDR3 region has the DNA TGCGCCAGCAGTCGATCCGCTTTAGATCAGCCCCAGCATTTT.

The chain has TRBV9 and TRBJ2-1, with 11 positions matching TRBD2. Trimming cost V 3 bases and J 0 bases; bases outside gene matches: 14. Per germline, CDR1 SGDLS and CDR2 YYNGEE. The CDR3 length is 20 residues. The CDR3 spells CASSDSGLAVNTRSYNEQFF. Written as DNA, the CDR3 is TGTGCCAGCAGCGACTCGGGACTAGCGGTGAACACCCGCTCCTACAATGAGCAGTTCTTC.

The chain recombines TRBV15 with TRBJ1-2, with 9 bases identical to TRBD1. Looked up from germline, CDR1 is LNHNV and CDR2 is YYDKDF (reference sequence). CDR3 length equals 16 residues. Losses at the gene ends were 7 bases for V and 8 bases for J; bases not matched to a gene: 17. CDR3 DNA sequence: TGTGCCACCACGGGGTCCGAACTCGACAGGGGGAACGGCTACACCTTC. Amino acids: CATTGSELDRGNGYTF.

This clone showed up just a few times. The V gene is TRBV7-9, the J gene TRBJ1-1, with D possibly matching TRBD1 (6 bases). Germline loops: CDR1 SEHNR, CDR2 FQNEAQ (reference sequence). The CDR3 is 14 residues long. V was clipped by 1 base and J by 1 base, with 7 bases between them. The CDR3 protein is CASSLVTGNTEAFF. The CDR3 coding sequence is TGTGCCAGCAGCTTAGTGACAGGGAACACTGAAGCTTTCTTT.